The entry below describes one T cell receptor (beta chain). Its antigen is not identified. The data derive from a study of persistence of HIV-infected CD4 T cells. Nonspecific anti-CD3/anti-CD28 bead stimulation represents the broad CD4+ T cell repertoire. CD4+ T cells upregulating both CD40 ligand and CD69 were sorted as responding cells. Plasma HIV-1 RNA stayed below 50 copies/mL for at least 4 years. This was the immunoSEQ version 4 assay in survey mode. Sequencing used immunoSEQ multiplex PCR; TCRdb keeps in-frame clones, though not all of them. Of around 40,000 clones detected, roughly 90% appear once; the ten largest clones hold over 0.45%. Whole-study results and caveats: Degenerate expanded CDR3beta sequences were enriched among CMV- and Gag-responding cells.

This CDR3 region has 15 residues. The germline V gene encodes CDR1 SNHLY and CDR2 FYNNEI. The V gene end was trimmed by 2 bases and the J gene end by 1 base; junction bases not matched to a gene: 4. The specimen comprised CD4+ T cells sorted from PBMCs after 18-hour stimulation, sampled from a patient who received antiretroviral therapy. J is TRBJ1-1 and V is TRBV2; 7 nucleotides agree with TRBD1. The TCR sequence derives from an adult woman with HIV who was CMV-seropositive. The CDR3 loop is CASSERAGGNTEAFF. The CDR3 DNA is TGTGCCAGCAGTGAACGGGCAGGGGGGAACACTGAAGCTTTCTTT.